Listed here are 25 T cell receptor beta chains from one sample, sequenced in a study of blood T cell repertoires in COVID-19. Libraries were prepared by immunoSEQ multiplex PCR; TCRdb keeps only in-frame clonotypes and omits some of them. The table includes about 430,000 clones, about 88% detected once. Sequenced sample: PBMCs or T cells enriched from blood (not recorded which). These receptors were obtained from a woman younger than 30 who had been exposed to COVID-19.

This clone was observed a single time. The chain is built from TRBV7-3 and TRBJ2-3; tentatively, D is TRBD2 (7 bases). Germline CDR1 reads SGHTA; CDR2 reads FQGTGA. The CDR3 has 18 amino acids. The V gene lost 5 bases and the J gene lost 0 bases, with 21 bases spanning the gap. This CDR3 reads CASSPGRVGGSSTDTQYF. CDR3 bases: TGTGCCAGCAGCCCAGGGAGGGTGGGGGGCTCTAGCACAGATACGCAGTATTTT.

The rearrangement uses TRBV6-2 or TRBV6-3 and TRBJ2-1; D is perhaps TRBD2 (6 bases). There are 15 residues in the CDR3. The germline V gene encodes CDR1 MNHEY and CDR2 SVGEGT. V was clipped by 5 bases and J by 9 bases, with 20 bases between them. This CDR3 reads CASSLSGTRIGEQFF. CDR3 DNA sequence: TGTGCCAGCAGTCTTTCCGGGACTCGCATCGGTGAGCAGTTCTTC.

The chain combines TRBV3-1 (or the pseudogene TRBV3-2) with TRBJ1-2; tentatively, D is TRBD1 (6 bases). V lost 5 bases and J lost 2, with 18 bases in between. Germline assignment: CDR1 LGHDT and CDR2 YNNKEL (reference sequence). The CDR3 extends over 16 amino acids. The CDR3 sequence: CASSTTLTTGNYGYTF. CDR3 DNA sequence: TGTGCCAGCAGCACTACTTTAACGACAGGCAACTATGGCTACACCTTC.

The chain joins TRBV6-2 or TRBV6-3 to TRBJ2-1, with 9 bases fitting TRBD2. This CDR3 is built from 21 residues. The V gene end was trimmed by 4 bases and the J gene end by 4 bases; junction bases not matched to a gene: 23. CDR1 and CDR2 from the germline V gene are MNHEY and SVGEGT. The CDR3: CASSFSRTSASKSGLYNEQFF. The CDR3 DNA is TGTGCCAGCAGTTTTTCGAGGACTAGCGCCTCTAAGTCGGGCCTTTACAATGAGCAGTTCTTC.

The chain combines TRBV10-1 with TRBJ2-1; TRBD2 agrees at 9 bases. Germline V gene data show CDR1 as WNHNN and CDR2 as SYGVQD (reference sequence). The V segment lost 5 bases and the J segment 6 bases; nucleotides outside the gene matches: 5. The CDR3 runs 14 residues. CDR3: CASSLSSGVNEQFF. In DNA, the CDR3 is TGCGCCAGCAGTTTATCTAGCGGGGTCAATGAGCAGTTCTTC.

The J gene is TRBJ2-5, the V gene TRBV7-8; D is unclear. CDR3 length: 14 residues. Trimming cost V 1 base and J 0 bases, with 6 bases left between them. The germline gives CDR1 SGHVS, CDR2 FQNEAQ. DNA for the CDR3: TGTGCCAGCAGCTTAGGCACTTACCAAGAGACCCAGTACTTC. Residues: CASSLGTYQETQYF.

This sequence joins TRBV30 and TRBJ2-1, with 10 bases matching TRBD2. This CDR3 spans 15 amino acids. The J segment lost 7 bases and the V segment lost 0 bases, leaving 6 bases of the junction unmatched. The germline V gene encodes CDR1 GTSNPN and CDR2 SVGIG (reference sequence). CDR3 DNA sequence: TGTGCCTGGAGTGTAGGAGCGGGGGGGATAAATGAGCAGTTCTTC. This encodes CAWSVGAGGINEQFF.

The chain links TRBV10-3 to TRBJ2-1; D might be TRBD2 (5 bases). Germline V gene lookup returns CDR1 ENHRY and CDR2 SYGVKD. The V end was cut by 0 bases, the J end by 0 bases, with 12 bases between. The CDR3 contains 17 residues. As DNA, the CDR3 is TGTGCCATCAGTGAGTCAGCGGTAGGGAACTCCTACAATGAGCAGTTCTTC. Translation gives CAISESAVGNSYNEQFF.

V is TRBV28 and J is TRBJ2-3; a weak D match, TRBD2 (5 bases). The germline V and J ends were trimmed by 2 bases and 5 bases, with 17 bases remaining between them. This CDR3 is 16 amino acids long. The germline CDR1 and CDR2 sequences are MDHEN and SYDVKM. For the CDR3, the DNA is TGTGCCAGCAGTTTAGGTCGGGGTAGGGTCCTAGATACGCAGTATTTT. Translated, it gives CASSLGRGRVLDTQYF.

CDR3 sequence: CASSLLRPGGLGGNTIYF. As DNA, the CDR3 is TGTGCCAGCAGCTTATTGCGGCCCGGGGGGCTAGGGGGAAACACCATATATTTT. This chain connects TRBV7-2 to TRBJ1-3, with D perhaps TRBD1 (6 bases). Germline CDR1 and CDR2: SGHTA and FQGNSA. This CDR3 is built from 18 residues. Trimming removed 2 bases at V and 4 bases at J, with 21 bases between. Drawing the rest from reference TRBV7-2 and TRBJ1-3, the complete variable domain is GAGVSQSPSNKVTEKGKDVELRCDPISGHTALYWYRQSLGQGLEFLIYFQGNSAPDKSGLPSDRFSAERTGGSVSTLTIQRTQQEDSAVYLCASSLLRPGGLGGNTIYFGEGSWLTVV.

V is TRBV7-8 and J is TRBJ2-7, with D maybe TRBD1 (5 bases). This CDR3 has 13 residues. CDR1 is SGHVS and CDR2 is FQNEAQ in the germline V gene. V lost 5 bases and J 5 bases, leaving 13 bases between the germline ends. DNA of the CDR3: TGTGCCAGCAGCCCCAGGGTCCCCCACGAGCAGTACTTC. It specifies CASSPRVPHEQYF.

The rearrangement links TRBV19 to TRBJ1-1; no definite D call. The CDR3 has 11 residues. The germline V gene encodes CDR1 LNHDA and CDR2 SQIVND (reference sequence). Trimming pared 10 bases from V and 4 bases from J, leaving 10 bases between. The CDR3 nucleotides are TGTGCCACCGGAGGGCCCACTGAAGCTTTCTTT. As protein: CATGGPTEAFF. Together with reference TRBV19 and TRBJ1-1, the CDR3 gives the full variable domain: DGGITQSPKYLFRKEGQNVTLSCEQNLNHDAMYWYRQDPGQGLRLIYYSQIVNDFQKGDIAEGYSVSREKKESFPLTVTSAQKNPTAFYLCATGGPTEAFFGQGTRLTVV.

The CDR3 reads CASSLLRGSGELFF. CDR3 nucleotide sequence: TGTGCCAGCAGTTTATTACGGGGGTCCGGGGAGCTGTTTTTT. V gene TRBV28 combines with J gene TRBJ2-2; D possibly corresponds to TRBD2 (6 bases). V was pared by 1 base and J by 6 bases, with 9 bases between. The CDR3 sequence is 14 residues long. Germline V gives CDR1 MDHEN, CDR2 SYDVKM. The variable domain in full, completed from reference TRBV28 and TRBJ2-2, reads DVKVTQSSRYLVKRTGEKVFLECVQDMDHENMFWYRQDPGLGLRLIYFSYDVKMKEKGDIPEGYSVSREKKERFSLILESASTNQTSMYLCASSLLRGSGELFFGEGSRLTVL.

V is TRBV7-9 and J is TRBJ2-3; D gene unclear. The CDR3 spans 11 residues. V was trimmed by 5 bases and J by 4 bases, leaving 4 bases between them. Germline lookup yields CDR1 SEHNR and CDR2 FQNEAQ (reference sequence). The CDR3 DNA sequence: TGTGCCAGCAGCCCTGCAGATACGCAGTATTTT. Translated, it gives CASSPADTQYF.

This clone has just a few counts. The CDR3: CASSRPGTGNTGELFF. CDR3 bases: TGTGCCAGCAGCCGTCCCGGGACAGGGAACACCGGGGAGCTGTTTTTT. The chain employs TRBV13 and TRBJ2-2; 8 bases agree with TRBD1. Germline CDR1 PRHDT, CDR2 FYEKMQ (reference sequence). This CDR3 is 16 amino acids long. V lost 5 bases to trimming and J lost 1 base; unmatched junction nucleotides: 6.

The chain recombines TRBV12-3 or TRBV12-4 with TRBJ2-3; D is unresolved. The CDR3 spans 13 residues. With 2 bases removed from V and 3 bases from J, the gap between germline ends came to 6 bases. The CDR3 sequence is CASSLTETDTQYF. The DNA for the CDR3 is TGTGCCAGCAGTTTAACGGAGACAGATACGCAGTATTTT.

The table lists this clone with a count of one. The rearrangement uses TRBV12-3 or TRBV12-4 and TRBJ2-3; D not certain. The CDR3 has 12 amino acids. Trimming removed 5 bases at V and 1 base at J, with 4 bases between. The CDR3 loop reads CASSPGTDTQYF. CDR3 nucleotides: TGTGCCAGCAGTCCCGGCACAGATACGCAGTATTTT.

The chain joins TRBV7-9 to TRBJ2-3; 9 bases are shared with TRBD2. The CDR3 spans 16 residues. The junction had 8 bases not matched to a gene; V was cut back by 3 bases and J by 4 bases. The V gene's germline CDR1 is SEHNR and CDR2 FQNEAQ (reference sequence). The CDR3 sequence is CASSLTSGRRSDTQYF. As DNA, the CDR3 is TGTGCCAGCAGCTTGACCAGCGGGAGGAGATCAGATACGCAGTATTTT. Based on the CDR3 plus reference TRBV7-9 and TRBJ2-3, the full variable domain is DTGVSQNPRHKITKRGQNVTFRCDPISEHNRLYWYRQTLGQGPEFLTYFQNEAQLEKSRLLSDRFSAERPKGSFSTLEIQRTEQGDSAMYLCASSLTSGRRSDTQYFGPGTRLTVL.

The sample holds one count of this clone. This rearrangement joins TRBV25-1 to TRBJ2-5; 10 nucleotides agree with TRBD1. This CDR3 is 15 amino acids long. After removal of 5 bases from V and 1 base from J, the junction contained 4 bases not matched to a gene. Germline values: CDR1 MGHDK, CDR2 SYGVNS. The CDR3 reads CASSPGDRGQETQYF. CDR3 DNA: TGTGCCAGCAGTCCCGGGGACAGGGGCCAAGAGACCCAGTACTTC.

This chain uses TRBV6-1 with TRBJ2-1; 11 bases are shared with TRBD2. Germline lookup yields CDR1 MNHNS and CDR2 SASEGT. CDR3 length equals 17 residues. J lost 7 bases, V lost 0 bases, and 8 bases had no gene match. The CDR3 sequence is CASSEARLAGTRNEQFF. CDR3 nucleotide sequence: TGTGCCAGCAGTGAAGCGAGACTAGCGGGGACGCGGAATGAGCAGTTCTTC.

The chain couples TRBV19 to TRBJ2-1, with 10 bases matching TRBD2. Germline assignment: CDR1 LNHDA and CDR2 SQIVND (reference sequence). The CDR3 length is 15 residues. Unmatched junction bases numbered 4, after V lost 3 bases and J lost 5 bases. This chain's CDR3 is CASSITLAGDNEQFF. The CDR3 DNA is TGTGCCAGTAGTATTACTCTAGCGGGAGACAATGAGCAGTTCTTC.

The chain carries TRBV14 and TRBJ2-1; no reliable D call. The CDR3 contains 14 residues. Germline assignment: CDR1 SGHDN and CDR2 FVKESK. V lost 1 base and J lost 3, with 7 bases in between. The CDR3 here is CASSQGTFYNEQFF. CDR3 nucleotide sequence: TGTGCCAGCAGCCAAGGTACTTTCTACAATGAGCAGTTCTTC.

The V and J genes are TRBV6-5 and TRBJ2-7; maybe TRBD1 (6 bases). The V gene lost 3 bases and the J gene lost 0 bases, with 12 bases spanning the gap. CDR3 length: 15 amino acids. Germline-derived CDR1 and CDR2 are MNHEY and SVGAGI. The chain's CDR3 is CASSYQGSLSYEQYF. CDR3 nucleotide sequence: TGTGCCAGCAGTTATCAGGGGTCTCTCTCCTACGAGCAGTACTTC.

The rearrangement joins TRBV5-6 to TRBJ1-4, with 9 positions matching TRBD1. This CDR3 is built from 14 residues. In germline, CDR1 is SGHDT, CDR2 YYEEEE. J lost 10 bases, V lost 4 bases, and 8 bases had no gene match. The CDR3 here is CASSRGQGLVKLFF. The DNA for the CDR3 is TGTGCCAGCAGCAGGGGACAGGGCCTTGTAAAACTGTTTTTT.

The chain recombines TRBV18 with TRBJ1-1; TRBD1 matches 7 bases. CDR3 size: 16 residues. Germline CDR1 and CDR2: KGHSH and LQKENI. Trimming took 1 base from V and 2 from J; bases not matched to a gene: 7. The CDR3 loop reads CASSPLQGKGNTEAFF. The CDR3 DNA reads TGTGCCAGCTCACCACTACAGGGGAAGGGAAACACTGAAGCTTTCTTT. Drawing the rest from reference TRBV18 and TRBJ1-1, the complete variable domain is NAGVMQNPRHLVRRRGQEARLRCSPMKGHSHVYWYRQLPEEGLKFMVYLQKENIIDESGMPKERFSAEFPKEGPSILRIQQVVRGDSAAYFCASSPLQGKGNTEAFFGQGTRLTVV.